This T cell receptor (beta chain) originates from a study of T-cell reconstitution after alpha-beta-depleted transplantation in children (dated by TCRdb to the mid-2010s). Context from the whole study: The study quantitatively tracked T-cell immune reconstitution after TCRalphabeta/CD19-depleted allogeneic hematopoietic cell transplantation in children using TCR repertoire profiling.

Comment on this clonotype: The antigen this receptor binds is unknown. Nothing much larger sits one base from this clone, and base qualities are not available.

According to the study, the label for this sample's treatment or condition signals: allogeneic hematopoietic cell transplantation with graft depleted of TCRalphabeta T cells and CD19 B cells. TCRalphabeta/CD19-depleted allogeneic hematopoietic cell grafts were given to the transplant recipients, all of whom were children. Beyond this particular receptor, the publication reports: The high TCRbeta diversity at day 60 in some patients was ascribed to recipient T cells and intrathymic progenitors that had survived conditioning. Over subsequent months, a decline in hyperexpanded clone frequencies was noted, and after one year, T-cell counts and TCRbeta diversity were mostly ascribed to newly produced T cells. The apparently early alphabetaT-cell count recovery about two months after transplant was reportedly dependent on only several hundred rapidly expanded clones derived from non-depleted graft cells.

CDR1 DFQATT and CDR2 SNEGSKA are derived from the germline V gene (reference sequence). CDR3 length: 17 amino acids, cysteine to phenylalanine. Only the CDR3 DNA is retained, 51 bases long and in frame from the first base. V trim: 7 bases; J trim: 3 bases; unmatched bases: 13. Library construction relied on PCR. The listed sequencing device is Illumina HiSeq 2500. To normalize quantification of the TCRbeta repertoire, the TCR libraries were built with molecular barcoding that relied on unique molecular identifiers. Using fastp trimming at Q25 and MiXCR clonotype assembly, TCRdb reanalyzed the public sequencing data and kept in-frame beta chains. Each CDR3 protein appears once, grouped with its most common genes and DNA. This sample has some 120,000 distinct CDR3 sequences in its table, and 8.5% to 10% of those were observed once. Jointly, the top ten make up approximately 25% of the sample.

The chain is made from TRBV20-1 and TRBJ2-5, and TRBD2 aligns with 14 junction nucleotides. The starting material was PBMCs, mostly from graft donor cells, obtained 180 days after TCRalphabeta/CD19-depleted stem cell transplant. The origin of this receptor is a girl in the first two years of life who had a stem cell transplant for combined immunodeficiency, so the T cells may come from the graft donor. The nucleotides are TGCAGTGTTTTGACTAGCGGGAGGGCCACAACCAAAGAGACCCAGTACTTC. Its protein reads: CSVLTSGRATTKETQYF.